Sequencing of this TCR beta chain was carried out in a study of cytomegalovirus exposure and HLA in healthy donors. At the level of the study: Of around 400 genotyped donors, 81% grouped in the Caucasian-associated ancestry cluster.

CDR1 MGHDK and CDR2 SYGVNS come from the germline V gene. CDR3 length: 12 amino acids. Trimming took off 6 bases at V and 4 bases at J, with 10 bases between the two ends. On this clone: Its specificity is unknown.

Primers included in the PCR were 60 Vbeta and 13 Jbeta primers. Here immunoSEQ multiplex PCR was the method, and the copy in TCRdb shows in-frame clones only, minus some. The sample consists of more than 150,000 clones, over 75% of them appearing once. Overall study results and limits: In a later analysis, TCR beta V- and J-gene trimming showed a link to a missense DCLRE1C variant. Per published accounts, TCR beta sequences correctly predicted the HLA-A and HLA-B alleles of most subjects. Differences between HLA loci emerged in a later analysis of TCR association rates, with DRB1 most and HLA-C fewest.

Sequenced sample: PBMCs. The chain has TRBV25-1 and TRBJ2-7; maybe TRBD2 (6 bases). The origin of this receptor is a man aged 45-60 years in good health and CMV-seronegative. The CDR3 region is CASSPGGYEQYF. The CDR3 bases are TGTGCCAGCAGCCCCGGGGGATACGAGCAGTACTTC.